The rows below give T cell receptor beta chains drawn from one sample of a study of T cells in Graves' hyperthyroidism and ophthalmopathy. TCRdb re-derived calls from the multiplex PCR reads in MiXCR, one entry per CDR3 protein. The repertoire has under 450,000 distinct CDR3 sequences, approximately 15% of them found once; the top ten carry roughly 8%. The sequencing sample was made of blood. These receptors were obtained from a woman aged 18-29 years with Graves' hyperthyroidism. Both conserved end residues are part of each CDR3. D genes are given only for firm matches. Clone sizes are given selectively: once, few, many, or a class where the clone is expanded.

size: many; J: TRBJ1-6; length: 15; V: TRBV7-8; D: -; CDR3: CASSRRPGLREPLHF; DNA: TGTGCCAGCAGCCGGCGACCGGGACTCCGGGAACCCCTCCACTTT
size: few; J: TRBJ1-3; length: 15; V: TRBV5-5; D: TRBD1; CDR3: CASSLAPGQGNTIYF; DNA: TGTGCCAGCAGCTTGGCGCCGGGACAGGGAAACACCATATATTTT
size: few; J: TRBJ2-3; length: 17; V: TRBV5-1; D: TRBD2; CDR3: CASSLRASGGSGDTQYF; DNA: TGCGCCAGCAGCTTGCGGGCTAGCGGGGGGTCAGGAGATACGCAGTATTTT
size: many; J: TRBJ1-1; length: 10; V: TRBV6-1; D: -; CDR3: CASSYPEAFF; DNA: TGTGCCAGCAGTTATCCTGAAGCTTTCTTT
size: medium-sized; J: TRBJ2-1; length: 17; V: TRBV27; D: TRBD1; CDR3: CASSLWGQGVSYNEQFF; DNA: TGTGCCAGCAGTTTATGGGGACAGGGGGTCTCCTACAATGAGCAGTTCTTC
size: many; J: TRBJ2-7; length: 15; V: TRBV7-2; D: TRBD2; CDR3: CASSSLAGAVYEQYF; DNA: TGTGCCAGCAGCTCGCTAGCGGGAGCGGTCTACGAGCAGTACTTC
size: -; J: TRBJ2-3; length: 13; V: TRBV11-2; D: TRBD1; CDR3: CASSPWTGDTQYF; DNA: TGTGCCAGCAGCCCCTGGACAGGGGATACGCAGTATTTT
size: many; J: TRBJ1-2; length: 17; V: TRBV11-2; D: -; CDR3: CASSGRGLGARGYGYTF; DNA: TGTGCCAGCAGCGGACGCGGTTTGGGGGCGCGCGGCTATGGCTACACCTTC
size: few; J: TRBJ2-5; length: 13; V: TRBV29-1; D: -; CDR3: CSAGGGQRETQYF; DNA: TGCAGCGCTGGGGGGGGACAGCGGGAGACCCAGTACTTC
size: -; J: TRBJ2-2; length: 16; V: TRBV28; D: -; CDR3: CASSFRLRLNTGELFF; DNA: TGTGCCAGCAGTTTTCGTTTGAGACTAAACACCGGGGAGCTGTTTTTT
size: many; J: TRBJ1-1; length: 13; V: TRBV29-1; D: -; CDR3: CSVSGRMNTEAFF; DNA: TGCAGCGTCTCTGGACGGATGAACACTGAAGCTTTCTTT
size: many; J: TRBJ2-3; length: 15; V: TRBV20-1; D: TRBD2; CDR3: CSATGLAGGTDTQYF; DNA: TGCAGTGCTACCGGACTAGCGGGGGGCACAGATACGCAGTATTTT
size: many; J: TRBJ2-5; length: 13; V: TRBV20-1; D: TRBD2; CDR3: CSAKDPSGKTQYF; DNA: TGCAGTGCTAAAGATCCTAGCGGGAAGACCCAGTACTTC
size: many; J: TRBJ2-2; length: 15; V: TRBV20-1; D: TRBD2; CDR3: CSARPSGRHTGELFF; DNA: TGCAGTGCTAGACCTAGCGGAAGGCACACCGGGGAGCTGTTTTTT
size: -; J: TRBJ1-4; length: 15; V: TRBV5-1; D: TRBD1; CDR3: CASSGGQGSNEKLFF; DNA: TGCGCCAGCAGCGGCGGACAGGGTTCTAATGAAAAACTGTTTTTT
size: many; J: TRBJ1-6; length: 14; V: TRBV2; D: TRBD1; CDR3: CASSERQGNSPLHF; DNA: TGTGCCAGCAGTGAACGACAGGGTAATTCACCCCTCCACTTT
size: many; J: TRBJ2-1; length: 15; V: TRBV3-1; D: TRBD1; CDR3: CASSPLTGAYNEQFF; DNA: TGTGCCAGCAGCCCTCTGACAGGGGCCTACAATGAGCAGTTCTTC
size: many; J: TRBJ1-2; length: 16; V: TRBV12-3/TRBV12-4; D: TRBD1; CDR3: CASSLFRGPGRDGYTF; DNA: TGTGCCAGCAGTTTGTTCAGGGGGCCTGGACGAGATGGCTACACCTTC
size: few; J: TRBJ1-4; length: 16; V: TRBV3-1; D: TRBD1; CDR3: CASSWGQGATNEKLFF; DNA: TGTGCCAGCAGCTGGGGACAGGGGGCAACTAATGAAAAACTGTTTTTT
size: -; J: TRBJ2-7; length: 17; V: TRBV19; D: TRBD2; CDR3: CASSTRITSGGPYEQYF; DNA: TGTGCCAGTAGTACCCGAATCACTAGCGGGGGTCCCTACGAGCAGTACTTC
size: -; J: TRBJ1-2; length: 14; V: TRBV7-9; D: TRBD1; CDR3: CASSLVGQGTGYTF; DNA: TGTGCCAGCAGCTTAGTTGGACAGGGAACGGGCTACACCTTC
size: -; J: TRBJ1-5; length: 13; V: TRBV19; D: -; CDR3: CASGQNTNQPQHF; DNA: TGTGCCAGCGGACAGAATACCAATCAGCCCCAGCATTTT
size: many; J: TRBJ1-2; length: 15; V: TRBV18; D: -; CDR3: CASSQNRAPNYGYTF; DNA: TGTGCCAGCTCGCAGAACAGGGCCCCTAACTATGGCTACACCTTC
size: many; J: TRBJ1-1; length: 12; V: TRBV12-3/TRBV12-4; D: -; CDR3: CASSFLIGGAFF; DNA: TGTGCCAGCAGTTTTCTCATCGGCGGAGCTTTCTTT
size: -; J: TRBJ1-6; length: 13; V: TRBV30; D: TRBD1; CDR3: CAWTGQLNSPLHF; DNA: TGTGCCTGGACGGGACAGTTGAATTCACCCCTCCACTTT
size: few; J: TRBJ1-4; length: 17; V: TRBV18; D: -; CDR3: CASSPEPTPGRSEKLFF; DNA: TGTGCCAGCTCACCCGAACCCACACCGGGCAGAAGCGAAAAACTGTTTTTT
size: many; J: TRBJ1-1; length: 14; V: TRBV7-9; D: -; CDR3: CASSLRQMNTEAFF; DNA: TGTGCCAGCAGCCTTCGACAGATGAACACTGAAGCTTTCTTT
size: few; J: TRBJ1-2; length: 14; V: TRBV12-3/TRBV12-4; D: TRBD1; CDR3: CASSLGTGFGGYTF; DNA: TGTGCCAGCAGTCTTGGGACAGGGTTTGGTGGCTACACCTTC
size: many; J: TRBJ2-2; length: 15; V: TRBV12-3/TRBV12-4; D: TRBD2; CDR3: CASSLSGNPTGELFF; DNA: TGTGCCAGCAGTTTAAGCGGGAATCCAACCGGGGAGCTGTTTTTT
size: many; J: TRBJ1-2; length: 14; V: TRBV3-1; D: -; CDR3: CASSQAWTDYGYTF; DNA: TGTGCCAGCAGCCAAGCCTGGACAGACTATGGCTACACCTTC
size: many; J: TRBJ1-4; length: 12; V: TRBV9; D: -; CDR3: CASSGNSEKLFF; DNA: TGTGCCAGCAGCGGGAACTCTGAAAAACTGTTTTTT
size: many; J: TRBJ2-2; length: 15; V: TRBV20-1; D: TRBD2; CDR3: CSARSSGGGVGELFF; DNA: TGCAGTGCTAGAAGTAGCGGGGGTGGGGTCGGGGAGCTGTTTTTT
size: -; J: TRBJ1-4; length: 14; V: TRBV6-6; D: -; CDR3: CASSYSEGNEKLFF; DNA: TGTGCCAGCAGTTACTCAGAGGGGAATGAAAAACTGTTTTTT
size: -; J: TRBJ2-6; length: 18; V: TRBV10-3; D: TRBD1; CDR3: CAISIMTGGRSGANVLTF; DNA: TGTGCCATCAGTATAATGACAGGGGGCAGGTCTGGGGCCAACGTCCTGACTTTC
size: once; J: TRBJ2-5; length: 15; V: TRBV7-9; D: -; CDR3: CASSSPAGEWETQYF; DNA: TGTGCCAGCAGCTCGCCAGCTGGGGAGTGGGAGACCCAGTACTTC
size: many; J: TRBJ2-4; length: 18; V: TRBV27; D: -; CDR3: CASSPIWTGLLAKNIQYF; DNA: TGTGCCAGCAGTCCTATTTGGACTGGACTACTAGCCAAAAACATTCAGTACTTC
size: many; J: TRBJ2-1; length: 16; V: TRBV7-3; D: TRBD2; CDR3: CASSLDSGRRYNEQFF; DNA: TGTGCCAGCAGCTTAGATAGCGGGAGACGCTACAATGAGCAGTTCTTC
size: many; J: TRBJ2-3; length: 18; V: TRBV7-9; D: TRBD2; CDR3: CASSLAYEAGGRTDTQYF; DNA: TGTGCCAGCAGCTTAGCGTACGAAGCGGGGGGGCGCACAGATACGCAGTATTTT
size: many; J: TRBJ2-5; length: 14; V: TRBV9; D: -; CDR3: CASSPGQYQETQYF; DNA: TGTGCCAGCAGCCCCGGCCAGTACCAAGAGACCCAGTACTTC
size: many; J: TRBJ1-1; length: 15; V: TRBV2; D: -; CDR3: CASSELGEGNTEAFF; DNA: TGTGCCAGCAGTGAACTCGGGGAGGGGAACACTGAAGCTTTCTTT
size: many; J: TRBJ1-2; length: 15; V: TRBV30; D: -; CDR3: CAWSVAGRTNYGYTF; DNA: TGTGCCTGGAGTGTCGCGGGCAGAACCAACTATGGCTACACCTTC
size: many; J: TRBJ2-7; length: 15; V: TRBV19; D: -; CDR3: CASSIRQGGTYEQYF; DNA: TGTGCCAGTAGTATACGACAAGGGGGGACCTACGAGCAGTACTTC
size: -; J: TRBJ1-4; length: 13; V: TRBV2; D: -; CDR3: CAIRGGGEEKLFF; DNA: TGTGCCATCCGAGGGGGGGGTGAGGAAAAACTGTTTTTT
size: many; J: TRBJ2-7; length: 14; V: TRBV2; D: -; CDR3: CASTEGGGPYEQYF; DNA: TGTGCCAGCACCGAGGGAGGGGGCCCCTACGAGCAGTACTTC
size: many; J: TRBJ1-3; length: 15; V: TRBV12-3/TRBV12-4; D: TRBD1; CDR3: CASSGQGGVGNTIYF; DNA: TGTGCCAGCAGTGGACAGGGGGGGGTCGGGAACACCATATATTTT
size: -; J: TRBJ2-3; length: 14; V: TRBV3-1; D: -; CDR3: CASSQLAGTDTQYF; DNA: TGTGCCAGCAGCCAACTGGCGGGCACAGATACGCAGTATTTT
size: few; J: TRBJ1-2; length: 13; V: TRBV19; D: -; CDR3: CASTLGPSYGYTF; DNA: TGTGCCAGTACCTTGGGACCGAGCTATGGCTACACCTTC
size: many; J: TRBJ1-2; length: 14; V: TRBV20-1; D: TRBD1; CDR3: CSAHRQGDIYGYTF; DNA: TGCAGTGCTCACCGACAGGGTGATATCTATGGCTACACCTTC
size: many; J: TRBJ1-4; length: 15; V: TRBV6-1; D: TRBD1; CDR3: CASSARDRGNEKLFF; DNA: TGTGCCAGCAGTGCTCGGGACAGAGGTAATGAAAAACTGTTTTTT
size: -; J: TRBJ1-2; length: 18; V: TRBV20-1; D: TRBD1; CDR3: CSARVTGGTGGGNYGYTF; DNA: TGCAGTGCTAGAGTCACGGGGGGAACAGGGGGCGGTAACTATGGCTACACCTTC
size: few; J: TRBJ1-2; length: 16; V: TRBV20-1; D: TRBD1; CDR3: CSARLVQGLLSRGYTF; DNA: TGCAGTGCTAGACTGGTACAGGGGTTATTATCTAGAGGCTACACCTTC
size: many; J: TRBJ1-2; length: 13; V: TRBV28; D: TRBD1; CDR3: CASSPRGLDGYTF; DNA: TGTGCCAGCAGTCCCAGGGGGCTGGATGGCTACACCTTC
size: many; J: TRBJ2-7; length: 14; V: TRBV12-3/TRBV12-4; D: -; CDR3: CASSLMRQSYEQYF; DNA: TGTGCCAGCAGTTTAATGCGGCAGTCCTACGAGCAGTACTTC
size: many; J: TRBJ1-1; length: 13; V: TRBV18; D: -; CDR3: CASSPTGNTEAFF; DNA: TGTGCCAGCAGCCCAACAGGGAACACTGAAGCTTTCTTT
size: many; J: TRBJ2-1; length: 12; V: TRBV3-1; D: -; CDR3: CASSTRVGEQFF; DNA: TGTGCCAGCAGCACCAGGGTGGGTGAGCAGTTCTTC
size: -; J: TRBJ2-3; length: 13; V: TRBV6-5; D: -; CDR3: CASSYIAPPTQYF; DNA: TGTGCCAGCAGTTATATAGCCCCCCCTACGCAGTATTTT
size: many; J: TRBJ2-2; length: 14; V: TRBV5-1; D: TRBD1; CDR3: CASSLAGGPGELFF; DNA: TGCGCCAGCAGCTTGGCAGGGGGCCCCGGGGAGCTGTTTTTT